This T cell receptor beta chain was retrieved from a study of T cell changes during pregnancy in multiple sclerosis. Measured with immunoSEQ multiplex PCR; TCRdb has only the in-frame clones, and not every one. The sample has some 61,000 clones; 91% are singletons. V dropped 5 bases and J dropped 3; count of bases not matched to a gene: 2. Looked up from germline, CDR1 is SGHTA and CDR2 is FQGTGA. The CDR3 length is 13 residues. The TCR comes from a female donor with multiple sclerosis, enrolled in a pregnancy study. Sequencing was performed on peripheral blood, taken in the second trimester of pregnancy. The genes are TRBV7-3 and TRBJ1-1; 8 positions agree with TRBD1. CDR3 sequence reads: CASSPDRDTEAFF. The DNA of the CDR3 is TGTGCCAGCAGCCCGGACAGGGACACTGAAGCTTTCTTT.